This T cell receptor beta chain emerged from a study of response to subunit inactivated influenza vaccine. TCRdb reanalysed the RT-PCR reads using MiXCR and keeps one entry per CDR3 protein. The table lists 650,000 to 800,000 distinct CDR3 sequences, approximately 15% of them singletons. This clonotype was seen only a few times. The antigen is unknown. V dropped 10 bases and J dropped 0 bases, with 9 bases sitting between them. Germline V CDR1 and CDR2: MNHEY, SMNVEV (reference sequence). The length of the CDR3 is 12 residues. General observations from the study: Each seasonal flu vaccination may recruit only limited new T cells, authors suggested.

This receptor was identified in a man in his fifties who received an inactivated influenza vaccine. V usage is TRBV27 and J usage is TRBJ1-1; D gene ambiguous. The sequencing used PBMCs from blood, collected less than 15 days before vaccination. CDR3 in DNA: TGTGCCACAGGCAGAGTGAACACTGAAGCTTTCTTT. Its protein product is CATGRVNTEAFF.